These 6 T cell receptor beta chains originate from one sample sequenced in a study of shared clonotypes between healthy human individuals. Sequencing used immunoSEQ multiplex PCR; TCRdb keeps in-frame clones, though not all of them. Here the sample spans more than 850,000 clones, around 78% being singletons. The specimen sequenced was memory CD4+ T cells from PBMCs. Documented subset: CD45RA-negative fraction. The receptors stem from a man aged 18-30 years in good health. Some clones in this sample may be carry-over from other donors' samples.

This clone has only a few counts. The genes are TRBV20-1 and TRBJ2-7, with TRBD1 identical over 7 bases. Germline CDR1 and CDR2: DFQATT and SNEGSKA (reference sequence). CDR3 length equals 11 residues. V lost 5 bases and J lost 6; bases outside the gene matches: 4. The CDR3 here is CSAYAGGEQYF. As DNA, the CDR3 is TGCAGTGCTTATGCAGGGGGCGAGCAGTACTTC.

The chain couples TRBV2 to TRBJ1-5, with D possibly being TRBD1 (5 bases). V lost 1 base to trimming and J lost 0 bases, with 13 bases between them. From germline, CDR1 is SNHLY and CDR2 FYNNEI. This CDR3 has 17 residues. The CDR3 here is CASSEGTRIFSNQPQHF. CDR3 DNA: TGTGCCAGCAGTGAAGGGACAAGGATTTTTAGCAATCAGCCCCAGCATTTT.

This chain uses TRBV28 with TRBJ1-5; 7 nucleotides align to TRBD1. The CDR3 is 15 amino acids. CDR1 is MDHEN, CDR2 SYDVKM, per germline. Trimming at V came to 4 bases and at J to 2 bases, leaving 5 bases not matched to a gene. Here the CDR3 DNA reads TGTGCCAGCAGTTACCGGGACAGACGCAATCAGCCCCAGCATTTT. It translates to CASSYRDRRNQPQHF. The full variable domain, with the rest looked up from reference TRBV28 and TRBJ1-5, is DVKVTQSSRYLVKRTGEKVFLECVQDMDHENMFWYRQDPGLGLRLIYFSYDVKMKEKGDIPEGYSVSREKKERFSLILESASTNQTSMYLCASSYRDRRNQPQHFGDGTRLSIL.

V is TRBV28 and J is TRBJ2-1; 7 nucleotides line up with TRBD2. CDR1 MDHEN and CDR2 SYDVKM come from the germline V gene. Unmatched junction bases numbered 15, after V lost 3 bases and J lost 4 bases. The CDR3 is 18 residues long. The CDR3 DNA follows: TGTGCCAGCAGTTTGTTGGCTAGCGGTAGAGTAAGGTACAATGAGCAGTTCTTC. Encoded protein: CASSLLASGRVRYNEQFF.

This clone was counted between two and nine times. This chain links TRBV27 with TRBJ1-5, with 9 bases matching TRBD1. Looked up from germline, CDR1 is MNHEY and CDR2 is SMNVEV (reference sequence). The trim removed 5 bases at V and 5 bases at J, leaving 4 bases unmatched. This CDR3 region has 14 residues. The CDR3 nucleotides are TGTGCCAGCAGTGGCTGGACAGGGGATCAGCCCCAGCATTTT. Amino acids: CASSGWTGDQPQHF.

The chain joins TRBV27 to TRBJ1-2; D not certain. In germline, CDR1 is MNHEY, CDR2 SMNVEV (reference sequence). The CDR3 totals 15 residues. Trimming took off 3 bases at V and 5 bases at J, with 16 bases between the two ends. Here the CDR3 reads CASSFSGQPGYGYTF. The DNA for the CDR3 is TGTGCCAGCAGTTTTTCGGGCCAGCCTGGTTATGGCTACACCTTC.